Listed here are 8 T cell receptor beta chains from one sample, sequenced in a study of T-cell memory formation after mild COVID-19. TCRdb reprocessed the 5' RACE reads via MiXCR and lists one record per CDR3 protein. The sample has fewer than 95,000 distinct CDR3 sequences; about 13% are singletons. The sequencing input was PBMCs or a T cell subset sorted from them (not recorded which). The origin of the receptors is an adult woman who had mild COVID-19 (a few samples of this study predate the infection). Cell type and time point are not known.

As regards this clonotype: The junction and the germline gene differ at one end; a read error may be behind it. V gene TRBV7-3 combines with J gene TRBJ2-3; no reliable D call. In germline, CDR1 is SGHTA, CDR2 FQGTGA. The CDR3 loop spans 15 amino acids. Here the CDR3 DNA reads TGTGCCAGCAGCTTAGGAGCGACCAGCACAGATACGCATTATTTT. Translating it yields CASSLGATSTDTHYF.

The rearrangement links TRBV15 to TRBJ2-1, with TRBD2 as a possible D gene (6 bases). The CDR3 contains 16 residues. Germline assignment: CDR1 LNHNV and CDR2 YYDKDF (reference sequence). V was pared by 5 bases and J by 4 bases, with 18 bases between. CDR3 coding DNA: TGTGCCACCAGCTCCCCTGAGGGACTCACATACAATGAGCAGTTCTTC. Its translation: CATSSPEGLTYNEQFF.

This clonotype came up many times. The CDR3 DNA follows: TGCAGCGTTGGACCAGGACGGCGTAACATTCAGTACTTC. Translation gives CSVGPGRRNIQYF. The chain carries TRBV29-1 and TRBJ2-4; the D is unclear. V lost 4 bases, J lost 7 bases, and 14 bases lay in between. Germline values: CDR1 SQVTM, CDR2 ANQGSEA. The CDR3 sequence is 13 residues long.

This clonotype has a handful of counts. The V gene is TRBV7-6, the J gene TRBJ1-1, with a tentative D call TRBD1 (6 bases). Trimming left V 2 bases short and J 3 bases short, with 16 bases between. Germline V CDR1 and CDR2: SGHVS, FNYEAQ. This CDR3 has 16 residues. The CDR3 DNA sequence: TGTGCCAGCAGCTTAATCCCCAGGGGTGTATACACTGAAGCTTTCTTT. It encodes CASSLIPRGVYTEAFF.

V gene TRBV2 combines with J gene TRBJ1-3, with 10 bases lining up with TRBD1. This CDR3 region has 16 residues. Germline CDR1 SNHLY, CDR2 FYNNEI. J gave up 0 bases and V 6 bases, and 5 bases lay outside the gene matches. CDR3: CASRPRTGGSGNTIYF. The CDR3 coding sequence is TGTGCCAGCAGACCCCGGACAGGGGGCTCTGGAAACACCATATATTTT.

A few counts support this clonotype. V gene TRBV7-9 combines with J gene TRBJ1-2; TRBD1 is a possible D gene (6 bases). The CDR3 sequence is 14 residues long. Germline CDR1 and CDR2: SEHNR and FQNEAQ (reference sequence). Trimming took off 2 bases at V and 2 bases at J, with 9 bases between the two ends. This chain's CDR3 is CASSLPGANYGYTF. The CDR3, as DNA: TGTGCCAGCAGCTTACCAGGGGCCAACTATGGCTACACCTTC.

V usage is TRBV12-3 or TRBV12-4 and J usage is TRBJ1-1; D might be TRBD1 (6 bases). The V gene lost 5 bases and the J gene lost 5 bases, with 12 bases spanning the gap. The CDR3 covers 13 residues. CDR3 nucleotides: TGTGCCAGCAGTCCGACAGGATGGACTGAAGCTTTCTTT. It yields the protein CASSPTGWTEAFF.

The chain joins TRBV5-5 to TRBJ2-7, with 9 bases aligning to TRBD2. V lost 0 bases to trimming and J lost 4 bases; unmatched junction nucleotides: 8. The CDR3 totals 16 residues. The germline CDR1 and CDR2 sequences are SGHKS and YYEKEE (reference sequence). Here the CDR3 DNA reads TGTGCCAGCAGCTTGGAACCTAGCGGGATAGGTTACGAGCAGTACTTC. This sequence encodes CASSLEPSGIGYEQYF.